In this sample, the clone carrying this TCR beta chain turned up a few times. As yet, its antigen is unknown. This sample is part of a study of CD8+ T cells in alopecia areata. Study outcomes and limitations: Resident alphabeta T-cell populations of normal skin are likewise subject to sequencing in scalp samples.

Extraction and reverse transcription of RNA yielded cDNA as the sequencing template. Clones were sequenced by immunoSEQ multiplex PCR, and TCRdb holds only the in-frame ones, with some missing. The table includes a few hundred thousand clones, about two thirds detected once. Both peripheral blood and punch biopsies of lesional scalp skin were obtained from patients who had alopecia areata. Between the trimmed V and J ends, which lost 2 bases and 5 bases, there was a span of 2 bases. From germline, CDR1 is ENHRY and CDR2 SYGVKD. The CDR3 length is 11 residues. The clonotype comes from a human donor with alopecia areata. Specimen: CD4+ T cells sorted from blood, collected at week 0. The rearrangement uses TRBV10-3 and TRBJ2-3, with unresolved D. The chain's CDR3 is CAISEIDTQYF. CDR3 DNA sequence: TGTGCCATCAGTGAGATAGATACGCAGTATTTT.